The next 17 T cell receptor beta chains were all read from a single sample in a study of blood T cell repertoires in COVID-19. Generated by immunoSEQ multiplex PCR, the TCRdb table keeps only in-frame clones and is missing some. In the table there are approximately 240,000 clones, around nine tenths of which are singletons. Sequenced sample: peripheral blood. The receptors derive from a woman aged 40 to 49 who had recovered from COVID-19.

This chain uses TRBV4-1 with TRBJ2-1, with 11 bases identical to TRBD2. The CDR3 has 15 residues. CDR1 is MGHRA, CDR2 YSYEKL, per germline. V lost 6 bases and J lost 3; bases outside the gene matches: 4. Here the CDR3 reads CASSLTSGSYNEQFF. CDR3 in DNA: TGCGCCAGCAGTCTTACTAGCGGGAGCTACAATGAGCAGTTCTTC.

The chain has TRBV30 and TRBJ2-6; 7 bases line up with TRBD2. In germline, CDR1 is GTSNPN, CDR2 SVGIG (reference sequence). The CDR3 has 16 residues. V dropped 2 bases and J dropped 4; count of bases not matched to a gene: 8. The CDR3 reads CAWSFLGGFGANVLTF. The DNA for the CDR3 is TGTGCCTGGAGTTTTCTGGGGGGGTTCGGGGCCAACGTCCTGACTTTC. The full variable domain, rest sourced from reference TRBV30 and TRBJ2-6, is SQTIHQWPATLVQPVGSPLSLECTVEGTSNPNLYWYRQAAGRGLQLLFYSVGIGQISSEVPQNLSASRPQDRQFILSSKKLLLSDSGFYLCAWSFLGGFGANVLTFGAGSRLTVL.

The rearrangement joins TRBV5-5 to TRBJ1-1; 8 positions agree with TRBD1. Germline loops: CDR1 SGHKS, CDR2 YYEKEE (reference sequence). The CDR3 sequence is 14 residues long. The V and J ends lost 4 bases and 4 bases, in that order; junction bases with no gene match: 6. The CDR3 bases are TGTGCCAGCAGCCGAGAACAGGGGGGCACTGAAGCTTTCTTT. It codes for CASSREQGGTEAFF. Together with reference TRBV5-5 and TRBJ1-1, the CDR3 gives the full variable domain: DAGVTQSPTHLIKTRGQQVTLRCSPISGHKSVSWYQQVLGQGPQFIFQYYEKEERGRGNFPDRFSARQFPNYSSELNVNALLLGDSALYLCASSREQGGTEAFFGQGTRLTVV.

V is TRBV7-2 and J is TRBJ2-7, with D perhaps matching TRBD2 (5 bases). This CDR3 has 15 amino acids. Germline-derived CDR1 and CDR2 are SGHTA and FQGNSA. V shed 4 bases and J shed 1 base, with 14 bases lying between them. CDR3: CASSSLGLRSYEQYF. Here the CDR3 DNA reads TGTGCCAGCAGCTCCCTAGGACTTCGTTCCTACGAGCAGTACTTC.

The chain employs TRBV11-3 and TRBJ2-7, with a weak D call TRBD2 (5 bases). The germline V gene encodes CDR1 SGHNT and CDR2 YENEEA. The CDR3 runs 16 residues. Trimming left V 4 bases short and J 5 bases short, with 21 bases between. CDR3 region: CASSSTRRAVVDEQYF. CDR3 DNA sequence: TGTGCCAGCAGCTCCACGCGGAGAGCGGTCGTAGACGAGCAGTACTTC.

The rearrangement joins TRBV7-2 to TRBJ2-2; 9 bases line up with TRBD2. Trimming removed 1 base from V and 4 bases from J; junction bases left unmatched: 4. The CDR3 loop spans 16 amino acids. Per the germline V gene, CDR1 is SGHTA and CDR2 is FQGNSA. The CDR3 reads CASSLGGRAGTGELFF. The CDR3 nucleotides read TGTGCCAGCAGCTTAGGCGGGAGGGCTGGCACCGGGGAGCTGTTTTTT.

The CDR3 protein is CSASQGAENTEAFF. Written as DNA, the CDR3 is TGCAGTGCTAGTCAAGGGGCCGAGAACACTGAAGCTTTCTTT. The chain has TRBV20-1 and TRBJ1-1; D might be TRBD1 (5 bases). This CDR3 is 14 amino acids long. Trimming removed 3 bases from V and 1 base from J, with 12 bases in between. The V gene's germline CDR1 is DFQATT and CDR2 SNEGSKA (reference sequence).

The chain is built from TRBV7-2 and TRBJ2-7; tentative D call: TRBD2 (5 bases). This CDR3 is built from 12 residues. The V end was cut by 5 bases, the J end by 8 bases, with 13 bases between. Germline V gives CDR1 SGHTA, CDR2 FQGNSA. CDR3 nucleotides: TGTGCCAGCAGCGTCCCTGGGGAGAAGCAGTACTTC. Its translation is CASSVPGEKQYF.

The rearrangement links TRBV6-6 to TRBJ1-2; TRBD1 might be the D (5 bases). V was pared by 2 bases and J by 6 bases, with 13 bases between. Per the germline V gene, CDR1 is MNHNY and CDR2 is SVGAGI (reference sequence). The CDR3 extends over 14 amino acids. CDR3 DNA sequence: TGTGCCAGCAGTTACAATGGGGCCCGGGATGGCTACACCTTC. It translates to CASSYNGARDGYTF.

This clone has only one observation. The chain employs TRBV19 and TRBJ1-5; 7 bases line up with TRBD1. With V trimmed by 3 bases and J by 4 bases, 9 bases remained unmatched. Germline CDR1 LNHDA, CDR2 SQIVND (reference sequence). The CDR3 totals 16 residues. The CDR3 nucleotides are TGTGCCAGTAGTATTGGTAGGGGGCTGATTAATCAGCCCCAGCATTTT. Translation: CASSIGRGLINQPQHF.

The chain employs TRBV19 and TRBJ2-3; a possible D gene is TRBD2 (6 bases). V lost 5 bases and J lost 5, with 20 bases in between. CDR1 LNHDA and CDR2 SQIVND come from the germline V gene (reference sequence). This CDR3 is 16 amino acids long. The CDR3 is CASSVPGGGLRDTQYF. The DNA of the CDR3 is TGTGCCAGTAGTGTCCCCGGCGGAGGGTTACGAGATACGCAGTATTTT.

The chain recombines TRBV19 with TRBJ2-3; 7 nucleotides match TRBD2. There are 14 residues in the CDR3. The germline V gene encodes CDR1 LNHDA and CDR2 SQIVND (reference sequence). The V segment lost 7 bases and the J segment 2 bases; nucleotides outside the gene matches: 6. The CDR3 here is CASNTLADTDTQYF. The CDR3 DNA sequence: TGTGCCAGTAACACGCTAGCGGACACAGATACGCAGTATTTT.

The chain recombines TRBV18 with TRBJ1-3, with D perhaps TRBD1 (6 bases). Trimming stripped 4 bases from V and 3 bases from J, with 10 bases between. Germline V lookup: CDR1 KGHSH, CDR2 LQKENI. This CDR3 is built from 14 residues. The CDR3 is CASSRTDNGNTIYF. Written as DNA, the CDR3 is TGTGCCAGCTCACGGACAGATAATGGAAACACCATATATTTT.

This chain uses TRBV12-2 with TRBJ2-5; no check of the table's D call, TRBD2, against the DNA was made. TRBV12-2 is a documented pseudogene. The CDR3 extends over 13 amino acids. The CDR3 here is CASRLDPQTGQYF. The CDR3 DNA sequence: TGTGCAAGTCGCTTAGACCCTCAAACGGGCCAGTACTTC.

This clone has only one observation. CDR3 DNA: TGTGCCAGCAGCCTCATCACAGGGTCCTACGAGCAGTACTTC. Its translation: CASSLITGSYEQYF. This chain connects TRBV28 to TRBJ2-7, with D perhaps matching TRBD1 (6 bases). Germline CDR1 and CDR2: MDHEN and SYDVKM. There are 14 residues in the CDR3. V dropped 6 bases and J dropped 1 base, with 13 bases sitting between them.

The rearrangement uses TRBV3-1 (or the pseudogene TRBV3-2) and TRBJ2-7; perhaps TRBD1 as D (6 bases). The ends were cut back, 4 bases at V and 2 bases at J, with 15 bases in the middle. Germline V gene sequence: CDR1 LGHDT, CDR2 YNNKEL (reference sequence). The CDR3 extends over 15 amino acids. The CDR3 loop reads CASSRFGTTTYEQYF. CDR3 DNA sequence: TGTGCCAGCAGCCGATTCGGGACAACTACCTACGAGCAGTACTTC.

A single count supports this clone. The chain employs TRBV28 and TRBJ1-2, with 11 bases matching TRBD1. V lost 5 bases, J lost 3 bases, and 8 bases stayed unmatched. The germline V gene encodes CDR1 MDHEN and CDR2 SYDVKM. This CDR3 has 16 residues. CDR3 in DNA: TGTGCCAGCAGTGCTTCCGGGACAGGGGGAGACTATGGCTACACCTTC. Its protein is CASSASGTGGDYGYTF.